Shown below are 25 T cell receptor beta chains from a single sample sequenced in a study of blood T cell repertoires in COVID-19. TCRdb's table, derived via immunoSEQ multiplex PCR, lists solely in-frame clones and lacks some. Among approximately 230,000 clones listed, around 86% were seen once. Sequenced sample: peripheral blood. Receptors originate from a man aged 25-45 years who had recovered from COVID-19.

The genes are TRBV4-1 and TRBJ1-5; unclear D gene. The CDR3 runs to 14 residues. The germline V gene has CDR1 MGHRA and CDR2 YSYEKL. V lost 1 base and J lost 5, with 9 bases in between. This CDR3 reads CASSQVEGDQPQHF. CDR3 bases: TGCGCCAGCAGCCAAGTAGAGGGTGATCAGCCCCAGCATTTT.

The chain joins TRBV18 to TRBJ2-7; unclear D gene. V was pared by 6 bases and J by 0 bases, with 6 bases between. From germline, CDR1 is KGHSH and CDR2 LQKENI. This CDR3 has 12 residues. CDR3 protein: CASSGSSYEQYF. CDR3 nucleotides: TGTGCCAGCTCCGGGTCCTCCTACGAGCAGTACTTC.

The chain has TRBV30 and TRBJ2-1; no firm D call. The germline gives CDR1 GTSNPN, CDR2 SVGIG (reference sequence). Trimming took 0 bases from V and 7 from J, leaving 10 bases between them. The CDR3 contains 13 residues. CDR3 in amino acids: CAWSVRLLNEQFF. CDR3 coding DNA: TGTGCCTGGAGTGTACGGTTGTTGAATGAGCAGTTCTTC.

The sample holds a few counts of this clone. The chain has TRBV15 and TRBJ1-5; perhaps TRBD1 as D (5 bases). The CDR3 spans 16 residues. Germline CDR1 reads LNHNV; CDR2 reads YYDKDF (reference sequence). Trimming stripped 1 base from V and 4 bases from J, with 14 bases between. CDR3 region: CATSRGPAGQNQPQHF. The CDR3 bases are TGTGCCACCAGCAGAGGACCGGCAGGGCAAAATCAGCCCCAGCATTTT.

V usage is TRBV21-1 and J usage is TRBJ1-2; the DNA was not compared with TRBD1, the D call given in the table. TRBV21-1 is a pseudogene locus. This CDR3 has 16 amino acids. CDR3 residues: CASSKAKKGCNYGYTF. DNA for the CDR3: TGTGCCAGCAGCAAAGCAAAAAAGGGGTGCAACTATGGCTACACCTTC.

The chain links TRBV30 to TRBJ1-2, with D maybe TRBD1 (5 bases). The V and J ends lost 5 bases and 0 bases respectively, with 16 bases between them. Germline-derived CDR1 and CDR2 are GTSNPN and SVGIG (reference sequence). The CDR3 covers 15 residues. DNA for the CDR3: TGTGCCTGGGACTATGGAGGGGAGCCTAACTATGGCTACACCTTC. Protein sequence: CAWDYGGEPNYGYTF. The whole variable domain, remainder taken from reference TRBV30 and TRBJ1-2, is SQTIHQWPATLVQPVGSPLSLECTVEGTSNPNLYWYRQAAGRGLQLLFYSVGIGQISSEVPQNLSASRPQDRQFILSSKKLLLSDSGFYLCAWDYGGEPNYGYTFGSGTRLTVV.

The V call is TRBV20-1, the J call TRBJ1-1; unclear D gene. Trimming removed 3 bases at V and 4 bases at J, with 12 bases between. The length of the CDR3 is 13 residues. From germline, CDR1 is DFQATT and CDR2 SNEGSKA (reference sequence). This CDR3 is CSASRPEGTEAFF. DNA for the CDR3: TGCAGTGCTAGTAGGCCAGAGGGCACTGAAGCTTTCTTT.

V gene TRBV6-4 combines with J gene TRBJ1-2, with a possible D match to TRBD1 (6 bases). CDR1 is MRHNA, CDR2 SNTAGT, per germline. Between the trimmed V and J ends, which lost 3 bases and 4 bases, there was a span of 15 bases. The CDR3 covers 15 residues. The CDR3 nucleotides are TGTGCCAGCAGTGATGGGGGGGCGTCCCTCTATGGCTACACCTTC. This codes for CASSDGGASLYGYTF.

This clone was seen more than once but under ten times. The rearrangement links TRBV10-1 to TRBJ1-5, with D unresolved. The CDR3 consists of 14 residues. V lost 1 base and J lost 4, with 8 bases in between. CDR1 and CDR2 (germline): WNHNN, SYGVQD (reference sequence). This CDR3 is CASSEWRGNQPQHF. The CDR3 region has the DNA TGCGCCAGCAGTGAGTGGAGAGGGAATCAGCCCCAGCATTTT.

This rearrangement joins TRBV9 to TRBJ2-7, with 7 bases lining up with TRBD2. CDR3 length: 14 residues. Trimming cost V 4 bases and J 2 bases; bases outside gene matches: 6. The germline V gene encodes CDR1 SGDLS and CDR2 YYNGEE. The CDR3 sequence: CASSPFGGTYEQYF. CDR3 DNA: TGTGCCAGCAGCCCGTTCGGGGGGACCTACGAGCAGTACTTC.

V usage is TRBV4-3 and J usage is TRBJ1-5, with no clear D. The CDR3 has 14 residues. With 0 bases removed from V and 4 bases from J, the gap between germline ends came to 7 bases. CDR1 and CDR2 (germline): LGHNA, YSLEER. CDR3 sequence (DNA): TGCGCCAGCAGCCAAGATCACAAGAATCAGCCCCAGCATTTT. The encoded protein is CASSQDHKNQPQHF.

The chain has TRBV15 and TRBJ1-2; 8 bases fit TRBD1. Per the germline V gene, CDR1 is LNHNV and CDR2 is YYDKDF (reference sequence). This CDR3 region has 16 residues. J lost 8 bases, V lost 4 bases, and 15 bases had no gene match. CDR3: CATSTPDRGGFGGYTF. The CDR3 nucleotides are TGTGCCACCAGCACCCCCGACAGGGGAGGATTTGGGGGCTACACCTTC.

Only a few counts were recorded for this clone. The V gene is TRBV5-4, the J gene TRBJ2-1; 8 nucleotides line up with TRBD2. The CDR3 sequence is 16 residues long. Germline assignment: CDR1 SGHNT and CDR2 YYREEE (reference sequence). With V trimmed by 5 bases and J by 9 bases, 16 bases remained unmatched. The chain's CDR3 is CASRRGGGTSAGEQFF. CDR3 nucleotide sequence: TGTGCCAGCAGGAGGGGCGGGGGGACGTCCGCCGGTGAGCAGTTCTTC.

The chain joins TRBV4-1 to TRBJ1-5; 8 nucleotides agree with TRBD1. Germline CDR1 reads MGHRA; CDR2 reads YSYEKL. This CDR3 spans 15 amino acids. J lost 6 bases, V lost 4 bases, and 8 bases had no gene match. In DNA, the CDR3 is TGCGCCAGCAGCCCGGACAGGGCCTCGGGTCAGCCCCAGCATTTT. Amino acids: CASSPDRASGQPQHF.

This chain connects TRBV7-2 to TRBJ2-3; 9 bases align to TRBD1. This CDR3 spans 17 amino acids. The V gene's germline CDR1 is SGHTA and CDR2 FQGNSA. J gave up 2 bases and V 2 bases, and 8 bases lay outside the gene matches. Written as DNA, the CDR3 is TGTGCCAGCAGCTTAAGAGGACAGGGGTTCCTCACAGATACGCAGTATTTT. It yields the protein CASSLRGQGFLTDTQYF.

This chain links TRBV3-1 (or the pseudogene TRBV3-2) with TRBJ2-7; possible D gene TRBD1, 5 bases. The V and J ends lost 0 bases and 3 bases respectively, with 9 bases between them. The CDR3 spans 14 residues. The germline V gene encodes CDR1 LGHDT and CDR2 YNNKEL (reference sequence). The CDR3 DNA reads as TGTGCCAGCAGCCAAGAGGCAGGGAACTACGAGCAGTACTTC. Residues: CASSQEAGNYEQYF.

V and J are TRBV6-4 and TRBJ2-1; 8 nucleotides align to TRBD1. The CDR3 is made up of 14 amino acids. Germline V CDR1 and CDR2: MRHNA, SNTAGT. V shed 5 bases, J shed 8 bases, and the junction held 8 bases outside the gene matches. The CDR3 bases are TGTGCCAGCAGTTATGGGCCAGGGGGCTATGAGCAGTTCTTC. Protein product: CASSYGPGGYEQFF.

V and J are TRBV3-1 (or the pseudogene TRBV3-2) and TRBJ1-4; D is ambiguous. This CDR3 is 16 amino acids long. Trimming pared 0 bases from V and 0 bases from J, leaving 8 bases between. Looked up from germline, CDR1 is LGHDT and CDR2 is YNNKEL (reference sequence). CDR3 loop: CASSQDGETTNEKLFF. In nucleotides, the CDR3 is TGTGCCAGCAGCCAAGACGGGGAGACAACTAATGAAAAACTGTTTTTT.

This chain uses TRBV5-4 with TRBJ1-2, with 8 bases that match TRBD1. V shed 4 bases, J shed 4 bases, and the junction held 9 bases outside the gene matches. Germline V gene data show CDR1 as SGHNT and CDR2 as YYREEE (reference sequence). This CDR3 region has 15 residues. The CDR3 protein is CASSPSGGAGYGYTF. CDR3 coding DNA: TGTGCCAGCAGCCCATCAGGGGGCGCTGGCTATGGCTACACCTTC.

The rearrangement joins TRBV25-1 to TRBJ1-1; D possibly corresponds to TRBD1 (6 bases). The CDR3 is made up of 13 amino acids. Germline V gives CDR1 MGHDK, CDR2 SYGVNS. Trimming cost V 5 bases and J 10 bases, with 17 bases left between them. CDR3 sequence: CASSWDTGFAAFF. CDR3 coding DNA: TGTGCCAGCAGTTGGGACACAGGGTTCGCAGCTTTCTTT.

The chain has TRBV25-1 and TRBJ1-2, with D perhaps matching TRBD1 (5 bases). Per germline, CDR1 MGHDK and CDR2 SYGVNS. Deletions cut 1 base from V and 2 bases from J, with 8 bases between. The CDR3 totals 14 residues. The CDR3 DNA is TGTGCCAGCAGTGAATGGGGCACCAACTATGGCTACACCTTC. It encodes CASSEWGTNYGYTF.

This rearrangement joins TRBV5-4 to TRBJ2-7; a weak D match, TRBD1 (6 bases). Germline V gene data show CDR1 as SGHNT and CDR2 as YYREEE (reference sequence). This CDR3 spans 13 amino acids. V lost 3 bases and J lost 0, with 7 bases in between. The CDR3 region has the DNA TGTGCCAGCAGCTCGGACAGCTCCTACGAGCAGTACTTC. Protein sequence: CASSSDSSYEQYF. Combining the CDR3 with reference TRBV5-4 and TRBJ2-7 gives the whole variable domain ETGVTQSPTHLIKTRGQQVTLRCSSQSGHNTVSWYQQALGQGPQFIFQYYREEENGRGNFPPRFSGLQFPNYSSELNVNALELDDSALYLCASSSDSSYEQYFGPGTRLTVT.

This chain connects TRBV5-4 to TRBJ2-1; D is undetermined. The germline gives CDR1 SGHNT, CDR2 YYREEE (reference sequence). Trimming stripped 0 bases from V and 9 bases from J, with 22 bases between. CDR3 length equals 17 residues. CDR3 sequence (DNA): TGTGCCAGCAGCTTGGATCCAGGTGGCTGGCGAAAGGTTGAGCAGTTCTTC. Translating it yields CASSLDPGGWRKVEQFF. The full variable domain, in which reference TRBV5-4 and TRBJ2-1 provide the parts outside the CDR3, is ETGVTQSPTHLIKTRGQQVTLRCSSQSGHNTVSWYQQALGQGPQFIFQYYREEENGRGNFPPRFSGLQFPNYSSELNVNALELDDSALYLCASSLDPGGWRKVEQFFGPGTRLTVL.

This chain uses TRBV2 with TRBJ1-5; tentative D call: TRBD1 (5 bases). Germline V lookup: CDR1 SNHLY, CDR2 FYNNEI. This CDR3 is built from 14 residues. Trimming took off 8 bases at V and 3 bases at J, with 14 bases between the two ends. CDR3 nucleotides: TGTGCCAGCGGGATAGACAGTTACAATCAGCCCCAGCATTTT. This codes for CASGIDSYNQPQHF.

The chain is built from TRBV27 and TRBJ1-6; D gene uncertain. The CDR3 runs 14 residues. Germline CDR1 MNHEY, CDR2 SMNVEV (reference sequence). V lost 7 bases and J 11 bases, leaving 18 bases between the germline ends. The CDR3 nucleotides read TGTGCCAGCAAAGAGATAAACCTCCCTACACCCCTCCACTTT. Amino acids: CASKEINLPTPLHF.